This TCR beta chain was identified in a study of blood T cell repertoires in COVID-19. Study-wide background: Spain, Italy and the United States supplied samples that represented acute and convalescent COVID-19.

The CDR3 length is 12 residues. Germline CDR1 MGHRA, CDR2 YSYEKL. Source study methods: Estimated nucleated cell counts came from reference gene primer amplification. The protocol was immunoSEQ multiplex PCR, while the TCRdb copy is restricted to in-frame clones and leaves out a portion. That table is the source of V, J and clone size, and D and trimming were worked out from the DNA. The sample includes under 200,000 clones, about 74% of them seen just once. Sequenced sample: peripheral blood. This chain links TRBV4-1 with TRBJ2-3, with D possibly TRBD2 on 6 matching bases. This TCR came from a woman over 75 with acute or convalescent COVID-19. The CDR3, as DNA: TGCGCTTCCCGCGGGACCACAGATACGCAGTATTTT. Amino acids: CASRGTTDTQYF.